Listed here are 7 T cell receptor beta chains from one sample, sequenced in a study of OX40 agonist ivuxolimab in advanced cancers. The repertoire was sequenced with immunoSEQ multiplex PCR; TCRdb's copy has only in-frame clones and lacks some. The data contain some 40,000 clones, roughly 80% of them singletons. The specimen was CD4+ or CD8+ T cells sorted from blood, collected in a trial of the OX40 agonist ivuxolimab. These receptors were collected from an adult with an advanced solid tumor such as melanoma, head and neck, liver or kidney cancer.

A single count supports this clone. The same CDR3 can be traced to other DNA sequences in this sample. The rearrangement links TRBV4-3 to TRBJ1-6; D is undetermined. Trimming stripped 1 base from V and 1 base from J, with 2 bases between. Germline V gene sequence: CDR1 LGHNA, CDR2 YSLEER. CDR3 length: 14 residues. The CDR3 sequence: CASSQGSYNSPLHF. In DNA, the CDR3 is TGCGCCAGCAGCCAAGGGTCCTATAATTCACCCCTCCACTTT.

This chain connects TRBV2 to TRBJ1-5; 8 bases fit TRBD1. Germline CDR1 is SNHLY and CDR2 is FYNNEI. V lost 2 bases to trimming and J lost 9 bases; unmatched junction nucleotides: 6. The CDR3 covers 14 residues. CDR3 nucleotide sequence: TGTGCCAGCAGTGAAAGACAGGGGCTACCGCCCCAGCATTTT. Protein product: CASSERQGLPPQHF. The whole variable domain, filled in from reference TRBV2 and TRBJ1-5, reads EPEVTQTPSHQVTQMGQEVILRCVPISNHLYFYWYRQILGQKVEFLVSFYNNEISEKSEIFDDQFSVERPDGSNFTLKIRSTKLEDSAMYFCASSERQGLPPQHFGDGTRLSIL.

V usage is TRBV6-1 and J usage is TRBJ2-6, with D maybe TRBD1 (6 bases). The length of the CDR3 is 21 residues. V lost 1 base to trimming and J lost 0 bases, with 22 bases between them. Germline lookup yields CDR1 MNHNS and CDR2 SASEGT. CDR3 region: CASSEVRSYRDETSGANVLTF. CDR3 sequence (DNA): TGTGCCAGCAGTGAAGTAAGGAGTTACAGGGATGAAACCTCTGGGGCCAACGTCCTGACTTTC.

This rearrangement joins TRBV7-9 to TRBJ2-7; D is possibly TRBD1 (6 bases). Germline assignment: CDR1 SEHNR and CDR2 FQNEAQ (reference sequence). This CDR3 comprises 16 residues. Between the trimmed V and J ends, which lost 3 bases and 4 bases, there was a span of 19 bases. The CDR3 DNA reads TGTGCCAGCAGCTTGTCTTTGGCAGGGGATGTGTACGAGCAGTACTTC. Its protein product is CASSLSLAGDVYEQYF.

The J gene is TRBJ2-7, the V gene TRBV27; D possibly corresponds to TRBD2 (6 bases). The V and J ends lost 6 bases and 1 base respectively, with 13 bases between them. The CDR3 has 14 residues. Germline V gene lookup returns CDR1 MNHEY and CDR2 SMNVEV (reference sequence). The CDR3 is CASSPPGGSYEQYF. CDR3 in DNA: TGTGCCAGCAGCCCCCCCGGGGGTTCCTACGAGCAGTACTTC.

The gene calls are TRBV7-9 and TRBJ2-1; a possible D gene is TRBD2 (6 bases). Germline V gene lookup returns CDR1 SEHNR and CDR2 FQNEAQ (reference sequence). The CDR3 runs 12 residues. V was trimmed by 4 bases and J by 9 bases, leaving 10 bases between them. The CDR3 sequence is CASSSSDGEQFF. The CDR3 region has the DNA TGTGCCAGCAGCTCTAGCGATGGTGAGCAGTTCTTC.

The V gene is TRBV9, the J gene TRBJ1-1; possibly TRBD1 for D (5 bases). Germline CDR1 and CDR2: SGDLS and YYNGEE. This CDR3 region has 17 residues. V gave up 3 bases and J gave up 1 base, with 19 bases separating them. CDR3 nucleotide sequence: TGTGCCAGCAGCGCTCACCTCGGGGGGGGTTGGAACACTGAAGCTTTCTTT. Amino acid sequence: CASSAHLGGGWNTEAFF.